This TCR beta chain derives from a study of technical replicates of blood from a few donors. V was clipped by 6 bases and J by 2 bases; unmatched bases: 4. CDR1 SNHLY and CDR2 FYNNEI come from the germline V gene. The CDR3 consists of 14 residues. Measured with immunoSEQ multiplex PCR; TCRdb has only the in-frame clones, and not every one. The data contain about 73,000 clones, roughly 90% of them seen just once; the ten biggest clones take up approximately 5%. The chain recombines TRBV2 with TRBJ1-1, with 9 positions matching TRBD1. The TCR sequence derives from a human donor in good health. Some clones in this sample may be carry-over from other donors' samples. Sequenced material: PBMCs. CDR3 residues: CASRDRGSNTEAFF. Written as DNA, the CDR3 is TGTGCCAGCAGAGACAGGGGGTCAAACACTGAAGCTTTCTTT. Variable domain in full (rest from reference TRBV2 and TRBJ1-1): EPEVTQTPSHQVTQMGQEVILRCVPISNHLYFYWYRQILGQKVEFLVSFYNNEISEKSEIFDDQFSVERPDGSNFTLKIRSTKLEDSAMYFCASRDRGSNTEAFFGQGTRLTVV.